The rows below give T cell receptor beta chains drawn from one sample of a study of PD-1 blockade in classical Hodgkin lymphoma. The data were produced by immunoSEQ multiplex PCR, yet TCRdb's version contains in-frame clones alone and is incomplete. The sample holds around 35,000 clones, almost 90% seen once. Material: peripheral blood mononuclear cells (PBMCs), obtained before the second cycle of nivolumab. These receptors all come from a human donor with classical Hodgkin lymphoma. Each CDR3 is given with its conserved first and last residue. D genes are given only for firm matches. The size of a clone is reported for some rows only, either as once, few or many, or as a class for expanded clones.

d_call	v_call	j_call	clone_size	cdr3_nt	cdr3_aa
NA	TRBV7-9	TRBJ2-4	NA	TGTGCCAGCAGCTTTGGGGGGGCAGAAAACATTCAGTACTTC	CASSFGGAENIQYF
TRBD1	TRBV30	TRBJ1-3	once	TGTGCCTGGAGTTCCGACAGGGCCTCGGGAAACACCATATATTTT	CAWSSDRASGNTIYF
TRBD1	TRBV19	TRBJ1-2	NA	TGTGCCAGTAGTCTTCAGACAGGGGCGGCTACCTTC	CASSLQTGAATF
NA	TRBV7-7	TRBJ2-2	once	TGTGCTAGCAGTAAAAGGCGGGACACCCAGAACACCGGGGAGCTGTTTTTT	CASSKRRDTQNTGELFF
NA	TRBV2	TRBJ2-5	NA	TGTGCCAGCGGGGAGACCCAGTACTTC	CASGETQYF
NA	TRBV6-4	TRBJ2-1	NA	TGTGCCAGCAGTGTGGACACAAGCTACAATGAGCAGTTCTTC	CASSVDTSYNEQFF
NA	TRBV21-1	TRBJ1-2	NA	TGTGCCTGGATCTATGGCTACACCTTC	CAWIYGYTF
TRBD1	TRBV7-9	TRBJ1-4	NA	TGTGCCAGCAGCGCCTACGGGACAGGCAGTTTTGAAAAACTGTTTTTT	CASSAYGTGSFEKLFF
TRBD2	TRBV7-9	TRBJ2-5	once	TGTGCCAGCAGCTTAGCCGGACTAGCGGGATTAGCTTACTTC	CASSLAGLAGLAYF
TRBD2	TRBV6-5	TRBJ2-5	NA	TGTGCCAGCAGCTCCCCCAGGAGCGGGGGCGAGACCCAGTACTTC	CASSSPRSGGETQYF
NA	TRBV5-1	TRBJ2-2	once	TGCGCCAGCAGCTTGAGCGCGACAGGACGGACCGGGGAGCTGTTTTTT	CASSLSATGRTGELFF
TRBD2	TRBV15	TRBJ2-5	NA	TGTGCCACCAAGACTAGCCTAGCGGTTCAAGAGACCCAGTACTTC	CATKTSLAVQETQYF
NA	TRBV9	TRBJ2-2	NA	TGTGCCAGCAGCGCCACGCTCGGGAGCCAGGCCGGGGAGCTGTTTTTT	CASSATLGSQAGELFF
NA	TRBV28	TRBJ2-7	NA	TGTGCCAGCAGTTTAGGGGCCGGGCTCCTAGCCTACTACGAGCAGTACTTC	CASSLGAGLLAYYEQYF
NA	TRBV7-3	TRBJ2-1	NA	TGTGCCAGCAGCTTACTGGCGGTACAGGCATACAATGAGCAGTTCTTC	CASSLLAVQAYNEQFF
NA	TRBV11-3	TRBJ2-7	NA	TGTGCCAGCAGCACAGAAGCCTACGAGCAGTACTTC	CASSTEAYEQYF
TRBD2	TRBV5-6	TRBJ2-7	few	TGTGCCAGCAGCCCGGGACTAGCGGGAGCCTACGAGCAGTACTTC	CASSPGLAGAYEQYF
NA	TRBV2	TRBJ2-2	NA	TGTGCCAGCAGTCGGTTAAGGGGGTCGAGCACCGGGGAGCTGTTTTTT	CASSRLRGSSTGELFF
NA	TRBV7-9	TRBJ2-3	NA	TGTGCCGGATCCCTTAGCACCGATACGCAGTATTTT	CAGSLSTDTQYF
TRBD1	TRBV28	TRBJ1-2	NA	TGTGCCAGCAGTTCCCAGGGGGCCGGCTATGGCTACACCTTC	CASSSQGAGYGYTF
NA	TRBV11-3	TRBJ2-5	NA	TGTGCCAGCAGCTTAGCCAGATCCTCCGAGACCCAGTACTTC	CASSLARSSETQYF
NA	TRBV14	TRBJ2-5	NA	TGTGCCAGCAGCGCAACCGGGCGCAGCCGCGGTTCGGAGACCCAGTACTTC	CASSATGRSRGSETQYF
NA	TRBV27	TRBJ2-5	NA	TGTGCCAGCAGTTTATGGGGGGGGCTACTCAAAGAGACCCAGTACTTC	CASSLWGGLLKETQYF
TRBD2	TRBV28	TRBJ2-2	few	TGTGCCAGCAGAAGCGATAGCGGGACCAACACCGGGGAGCTGTTTTTT	CASRSDSGTNTGELFF
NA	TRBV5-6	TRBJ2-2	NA	TGTGCCAGCAGCTCTTACACCGGGGAGCTGTTTTTT	CASSSYTGELFF
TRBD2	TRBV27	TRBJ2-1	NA	TGTGCCAGCAGGGGGCGGGAGGGCCGAAGCTATGAGCAGTTCTTC	CASRGREGRSYEQFF
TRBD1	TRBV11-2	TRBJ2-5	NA	TGTGCCAGCAGCTCCACAGGGGACAACTGGGAGACCCAGTACTTC	CASSSTGDNWETQYF
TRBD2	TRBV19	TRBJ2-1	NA	TGTGCCAGTAGCGGGAGGTCGTACAATGAGCAGTTCTTC	CASSGRSYNEQFF
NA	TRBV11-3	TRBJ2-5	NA	TGTGCCAGCAGCTTAAGACGGGGATTCGGTGGTCGAGAGACCCAGTACTTC	CASSLRRGFGGRETQYF
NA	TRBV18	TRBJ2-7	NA	TGTGCCAGCTCACCGGGGGGCGGCTCCTACGAGCAGTACTTC	CASSPGGGSYEQYF
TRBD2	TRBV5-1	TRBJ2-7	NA	TGCGCCAGCAGCTTGGGGGGACTAGCGGGAGGGGTTTCCTACGAGCAGTACTTC	CASSLGGLAGGVSYEQYF
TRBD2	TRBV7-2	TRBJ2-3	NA	TGTGCCAGCAGCTTAGAAGGGCTAGCGGGGGATACGCAGTATTTT	CASSLEGLAGDTQYF
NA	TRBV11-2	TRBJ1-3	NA	TGTGCCAGCAGCTTGGAGGGATTTAGTGGAAACACCATATATTTT	CASSLEGFSGNTIYF
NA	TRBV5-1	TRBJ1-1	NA	TGCGCCAGCAGCTTGGAGGCAGGAGGCAACACTGAAGCTTTCTTT	CASSLEAGGNTEAFF
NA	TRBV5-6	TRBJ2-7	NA	TGTGCCAGCAGCCCGGGGGCGGGGCTCAACTACGAGCAGTACTTC	CASSPGAGLNYEQYF
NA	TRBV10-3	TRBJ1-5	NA	TGTGCCATCAGCACGACAGGCAGCAATCAGCCCCAGCATTTT	CAISTTGSNQPQHF
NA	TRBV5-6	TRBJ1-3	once	TGTGCCAGCAGCTTGGGGTCTGGCGGAAACACCATATATTTT	CASSLGSGGNTIYF
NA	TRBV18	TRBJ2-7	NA	TGTGCCAGCTCAATTTTAGGAGGGTTGTCCTACGAGCAGTACTTC	CASSILGGLSYEQYF
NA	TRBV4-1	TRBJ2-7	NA	TGCGCCAGCAGCCAAGGGCTAGCGACCTCCTACGAGCAGTACTTC	CASSQGLATSYEQYF
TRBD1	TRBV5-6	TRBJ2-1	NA	TGTGCCAGCACCCCCGGGACAGACCACAATGAGCAGTTCTTC	CASTPGTDHNEQFF
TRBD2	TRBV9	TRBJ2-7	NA	TGTGCCAGCAGCATTGGTAGCGGGGCTTCGAATTACGAGCAGTACTTC	CASSIGSGASNYEQYF
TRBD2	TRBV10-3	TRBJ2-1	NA	TGTGCCATCAGTGAGGGGCTAGCGGGAGATTATGAGCAGTTCTTC	CAISEGLAGDYEQFF
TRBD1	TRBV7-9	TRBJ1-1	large	TGTGCCAGCAGCTTCCGGGACAGCAAGGCGTACACTGAAGCTTTCTTT	CASSFRDSKAYTEAFF
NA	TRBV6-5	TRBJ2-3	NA	TGTGCCAGCAGTGTCTGGGATACGCAGTATTTT	CASSVWDTQYF
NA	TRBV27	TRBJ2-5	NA	TGTGCCAGCAGTTTGCAGTACCAAGAGACCCAGTACTTC	CASSLQYQETQYF
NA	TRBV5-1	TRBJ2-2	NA	TGCGCCAGCAGAAGGTATCGGGTGGGGAACACCGGGGAGCTGTTTTTT	CASRRYRVGNTGELFF
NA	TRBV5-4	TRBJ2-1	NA	TGTGCCAGCAGCTTGGGGCTGACTAGTTTGGGTGAGCAGTTCTTC	CASSLGLTSLGEQFF
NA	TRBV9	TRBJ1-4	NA	TGTGCCAGCAGCACGGAACGGACGGAAAAACTGTTTTTT	CASSTERTEKLFF
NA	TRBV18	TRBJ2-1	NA	TGTGCCAGCTCACCACCGGAAGTAAATGAGCAGTTCTTC	CASSPPEVNEQFF
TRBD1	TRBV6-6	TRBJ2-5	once	TGTGCCAGCAGCTCAACCGGACAGGGGTTTTGGGAGACCCAGTACTTC	CASSSTGQGFWETQYF
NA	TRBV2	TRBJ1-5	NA	TGTGCCAGCAGTGGACGACAGGATCAGCCCCAGCATTTT	CASSGRQDQPQHF
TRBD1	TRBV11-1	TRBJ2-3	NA	TGTGCCAGCAGCTTAGAGGGGGCCCTCACAGATACGCAGTATTTT	CASSLEGALTDTQYF
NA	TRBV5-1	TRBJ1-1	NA	TGCGCCAGCAGCTCGCCAGCCATTGGGAACACTGAAGCTTTCTTT	CASSSPAIGNTEAFF
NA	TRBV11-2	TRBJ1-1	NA	TGTGCCAGCAGCTTAGGTTTAAGGGTTGGGGGACTCATGAACACTGAAGCTTTCTTT	CASSLGLRVGGLMNTEAFF